This TCR beta chain was identified during a study of monozygotic twins with inflammatory bowel disease. Germline V gene data show CDR1 as MNHEY and CDR2 as SVGAGI. The CDR3 sequence is 16 residues long. Researchers used template switching to add UMIs featuring a 6-nucleotide sample barcode. With the 5' RACE reads reprocessed, TCRdb shows one record per CDR3 protein and no DNA. This sample's table reports 210,000 or so distinct CDR3 sequences. This sequence joins TRBV6-5 and TRBJ2-6; TCRdb picks TRBD1, but there is no DNA to check that call. The source of this sequence is a human donor with ulcerative colitis or Crohn's disease, or a healthy co-twin of an affected twin (not recorded which). Sequenced material: blood. CDR3: CASSWDGSSGANVLTF.